This is a list of T cell receptor beta chains from one sample in a study of post-analysis software for immune sequencing data. TCRdb reanalysed the PCR reads using MiXCR and keeps one entry per CDR3 protein. The sample contains about 760,000 distinct CDR3 sequences, approximately 30% of which appear only once. Source material: blood. The receptor source for this set is a girl aged 10 to 17 with multiple sclerosis. The CDR3 runs from the conserved cysteine through the conserved F or W.

v_call	j_call	cdr3_aa
TRBV6-1	TRBJ2-3	CASSEIRGDTQYF
TRBV15	TRBJ2-7	CATGRSRGPSYEQYF
TRBV20-1	TRBJ2-1	CSAKANEQFF
TRBV5-1	TRBJ2-6	CASSPSGGANVLTF
TRBV9	TRBJ2-6	CASSTQTGGPLPGANVLTF
TRBV6-6	TRBJ1-5	CASSGSGLGNQPQHF
TRBV6-5	TRBJ2-1	CASSYAANNEQFF
TRBV3-1	TRBJ2-1	CASSQVLGSYNEQFF
TRBV20-1	TRBJ1-2	CSATRRPGHGYTF
TRBV5-4	TRBJ2-1	CASSSSFSGVYNEQFF
TRBV20-1	TRBJ2-3	CSARGGDTQYF
TRBV27	TRBJ1-1	CASKEGFNTEAFF
TRBV20-1	.	CSARDDGTTGETQYF
TRBV7-9	TRBJ2-1	CASRLEDYNEQFF
TRBV10-3	TRBJ2-1	CAIRRKTGFGVDEQFF
TRBV10-3	TRBJ1-1	CAIQVNRDTEAFF
TRBV2	TRBJ1-1	CASSVSRNTEAFF
TRBV6-2/TRBV6-3	TRBJ2-1	CASSTPGLDVGNEQFF
TRBV7-2	TRBJ2-5	CASSLASIRKGRWYF
TRBV4-1	TRBJ1-3	CASSPLRGRGHTIYF
TRBV24-1	TRBJ2-7	CATSDRDRGNLYEQYF
TRBV6-6	TRBJ1-1	CASSPKHSGHTEAFF
TRBV27	TRBJ2-1	CASSAGGVYNEQFF
TRBV28	TRBJ2-3	CASSPPSAAGPDTQYF
TRBV6-2/TRBV6-3	TRBJ2-1	CASRKGGTLGEQFF
TRBV2	TRBJ2-7	CASRGIGSPYEQYF
TRBV6-6	TRBJ1-6	CASSYSHLARHSPLHF
TRBV4-2	TRBJ2-2	CASSPSQRNTGELFF
TRBV20-1	TRBJ2-3	CSAREGGARTDTQYF
TRBV20-1	TRBJ2-7	CSQGFLGYEQYF
TRBV29-1	TRBJ2-5	CGGEGETQYF
TRBV7-9	TRBJ2-7	CASSAGQGHYEQYF
TRBV11-2	TRBJ2-3	CASSPGGPIGQYF
TRBV10-3	TRBJ1-6	CAISEKVGLGTGNSPRHF
TRBV5-1	TRBJ1-4	CASSPQGREKLFF
TRBV7-2	TRBJ2-5	CASSTQVSQETQDF
TRBV7-2	TRBJ2-2	CASSFGTRSTGELFF
TRBV20-1	TRBJ2-1	CSARELAGGINEQFF
TRBV20-1	TRBJ1-1	CSARDRANTEAFF
TRBV29-1	TRBJ2-7	CSVRQGGFYEQYF
TRBV7-2	TRBJ2-7	CASSLFLSKYEQYF
TRBV6-1	TRBJ2-7	CASSGLAGRSEQYF
TRBV2	TRBJ2-2	CASSEGGASGSFGELFF
TRBV7-9	TRBJ2-7	CASSLWTDYEQYF
TRBV20-1	TRBJ2-5	CSASKPSGRPVETQYF
TRBV18	TRBJ1-1	CASSARGSLGGGTEAFF
TRBV6-2/TRBV6-3	TRBJ2-4	CASSTQQGWKSKNIQYF
TRBV15	TRBJ1-2	CATSRENNYGYTF
TRBV4-2	TRBJ2-3	CASSPLAGAGDTQYF